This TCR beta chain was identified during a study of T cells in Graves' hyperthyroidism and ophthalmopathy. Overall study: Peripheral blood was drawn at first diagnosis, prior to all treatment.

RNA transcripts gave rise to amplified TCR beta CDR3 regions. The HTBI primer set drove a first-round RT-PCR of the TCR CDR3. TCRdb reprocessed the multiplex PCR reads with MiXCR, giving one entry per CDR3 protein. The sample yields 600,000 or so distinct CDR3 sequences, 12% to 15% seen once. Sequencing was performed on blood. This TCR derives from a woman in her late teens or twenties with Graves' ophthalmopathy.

The CDR3 DNA sequence: TGTGCCAGCAGCTTCTTTCCGGGCCTTAGTAATTCACCCCTCCACTTT. Protein: CASSFFPGLSNSPLHF. V is TRBV13 and J is TRBJ1-6; no definite D call. Germline V gene lookup returns CDR1 PRHDT and CDR2 FYEKMQ (reference sequence). The CDR3 length is 16 residues. Trimming pared 3 bases from V and 6 bases from J, leaving 15 bases between. Full variable domain (rest looked up from reference TRBV13 and TRBJ1-6): AAGVIQSPRHLIKEKRETATLKCYPIPRHDTVYWYQQGPGQDPQFLISFYEKMQSDKGSIPDRFSAQQFSDYHSELNMSSLELGDSALYFCASSFFPGLSNSPLHFGNGTRLTVT.